This entry lists 6 T cell receptor beta chains sequenced from one sample in a study of cytomegalovirus exposure and HLA in healthy donors. 60 Vbeta and 13 Jbeta primers were used in PCR. The assay was immunoSEQ multiplex PCR, and TCRdb's table has in-frame clones only and misses some. Here the sample spans some 130,000 clones, approximately 80% being singletons. The specimen was PBMCs. These TCRs come from a man aged 40-55 years in good health and CMV-seronegative.

The chain links TRBV18 to TRBJ2-2, with a possible D match to TRBD2 (5 bases). The length of the CDR3 is 14 residues. Deletions cut 5 bases from V and 3 bases from J, with 10 bases between. Per germline, CDR1 KGHSH and CDR2 LQKENI. CDR3 amino acids: CASSEADYTGELFF. CDR3 nucleotides: TGTGCCAGCTCAGAGGCGGACTACACCGGGGAGCTGTTTTTT.

The chain links TRBV2 to TRBJ2-2; 10 nucleotides line up with TRBD1. V trimming: 6 bases; J trimming: 4 bases; junction bases outside the gene matches: 8. From germline, CDR1 is SNHLY and CDR2 FYNNEI. The CDR3 spans 16 residues. The CDR3 region has the DNA TGTGCCAGCAGGGCGAGACAGGGGGCGATCACCGGGGAGCTGTTTTTT. It codes for CASRARQGAITGELFF.

Only a few counts were recorded for this clone. V and J are TRBV7-6 and TRBJ1-2; D is perhaps TRBD1 (5 bases). V gave up 0 bases and J gave up 4 bases, with 12 bases separating them. The CDR3 length is 15 residues. Germline lookup yields CDR1 SGHVS and CDR2 FNYEAQ. CDR3 sequence (DNA): TGTGCCAGCAGCTTAGCGGGTCAGGGTAGCTATGGCTACACCTTC. This translates into CASSLAGQGSYGYTF.

The chain couples TRBV29-1 to TRBJ2-2; weak D call: TRBD1 (6 bases). Looked up from germline, CDR1 is SQVTM and CDR2 is ANQGSEA. This CDR3 has 13 residues. Deletions cut 7 bases from V and 4 bases from J, with 13 bases between. CDR3 sequence: CSAGTTGTGELFF. The DNA of the CDR3 is TGCAGCGCCGGGACAACCGGCACCGGGGAGCTGTTTTTT.

J is TRBJ1-4 and V is TRBV6-1; D perhaps matches TRBD1 (5 bases). Trimming took 6 bases from V and 3 from J, leaving 11 bases between them. Germline CDR1 reads MNHNS; CDR2 reads SASEGT. The CDR3 consists of 14 residues. The CDR3 DNA reads as TGTGCCAGCAGGGCAGGGTGGGCTAATGAAAAACTGTTTTTT. Translated: CASRAGWANEKLFF.

This chain links TRBV6-1 with TRBJ1-2, with no clear D. The germline V gene has CDR1 MNHNS and CDR2 SASEGT. This CDR3 region has 12 residues. The V gene lost 4 bases and the J gene lost 1 base, with 4 bases spanning the gap. DNA for the CDR3: TGTGCCAGCAGTGTAGATAACTATGGCTACACCTTC. Its translation is CASSVDNYGYTF.